This entry describes one TCR beta chain. The antigen remains unidentified. Trimming shortened V by 0 bases and J by 0 bases, and 10 bases separated the two germline ends. Germline CDR1 GTSNPN, CDR2 SVGIG (reference sequence). CDR3 size: 15 residues. The sample belongs to a study of T cells in localized non-small cell lung cancer. The study, taken as a whole, reports: Highest T cell clonality was seen in uninvolved adjacent lung, surpassing that measured in tumor.

Libraries were prepared by immunoSEQ multiplex PCR; TCRdb keeps only in-frame clonotypes and omits some of them. The sample has nearly 15,000 clones; more than 70% are singletons. The clonotype comes from a woman aged 40-69 years with stage I lung adenocarcinoma. This specimen consisted of peripheral blood, obtained before any cancer treatment. The chain carries TRBV30 and TRBJ2-3, with D perhaps matching TRBD1 (6 bases). As DNA, the CDR3 is TGTGCCTGGAGTGTGGGGGCTGGTAGCACAGATACGCAGTATTTT. Encoded protein: CAWSVGAGSTDTQYF.